This entry concerns a single TCR beta chain. The TCR library was built from RNA with a 3' RACE protocol and unique molecular identifiers. TCRdb re-analysed the 3' RACE reads in MiXCR, keeping a single row per CDR3 protein. Of 40,000 to 50,000 distinct CDR3 sequences in the sample, roughly 4% are singletons; the top ten hold 0.6% to 0.85%. This sample was included in a study of HIV-infected children after antiretroviral therapy interruption. Across the study: Interruption-arm samples span weeks 0, 12, interruption end (24 or 48), and about 3 years post-study. In continuous treatment, analyzed samples were from weeks 0, 48 and 150.

Trimming shortened V by 2 bases and J by 9 bases, and 11 bases separated the two germline ends. CDR3 length equals 13 residues. The germline gives CDR1 SGHNT, CDR2 YENEEA. Treatment given: PENTA 11 planned treatment interruption arm or continuous ART arm. Sorting from thawed PBMCs isolated naive CD4+ CD45RA+ CD45RO- T cells. The V gene is TRBV11-3, the J gene TRBJ2-1, with D uncertain. The material sequenced was CD45RA+ CD4+ T cells from PBMCs, pooled from several time points, taken from a donor given antiretroviral therapy, either interrupted or continuous. Regarding subset: naive CD4+ CD45RA+ CD45RO- T cells. The TCR comes from a pool of human donors with HIV. DNA of the CDR3: TGTGCCAGCAGCTTACGTGAGCGAAGTGAGCAGTTCTTC. Its protein is CASSLRERSEQFF. Variable domain in full (rest from reference TRBV11-3 and TRBJ2-1): EAGVVQSPRYKIIEKKQPVAFWCNPISGHNTLYWYLQNLGQGPELLIRYENEEAVDDSQLPKDRFSAERLKGVDSTLKIQPAELGDSAVYLCASSLRERSEQFFGPGTRLTVL.